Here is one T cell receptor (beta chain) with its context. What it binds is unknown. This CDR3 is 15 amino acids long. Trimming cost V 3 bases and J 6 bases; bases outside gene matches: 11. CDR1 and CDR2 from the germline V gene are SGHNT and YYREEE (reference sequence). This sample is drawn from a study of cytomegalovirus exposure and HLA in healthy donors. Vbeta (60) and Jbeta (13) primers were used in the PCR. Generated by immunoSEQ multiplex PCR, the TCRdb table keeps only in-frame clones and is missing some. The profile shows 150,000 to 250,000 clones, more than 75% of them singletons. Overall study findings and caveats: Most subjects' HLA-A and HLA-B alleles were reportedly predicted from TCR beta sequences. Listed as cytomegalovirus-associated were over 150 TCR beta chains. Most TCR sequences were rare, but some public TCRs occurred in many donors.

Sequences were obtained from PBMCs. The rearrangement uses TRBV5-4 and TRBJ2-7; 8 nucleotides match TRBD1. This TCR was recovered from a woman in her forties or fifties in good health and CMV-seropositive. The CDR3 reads CASSSFTPGGAEQYF. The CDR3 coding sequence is TGTGCCAGCAGCTCCTTCACCCCAGGGGGCGCCGAGCAGTACTTC.